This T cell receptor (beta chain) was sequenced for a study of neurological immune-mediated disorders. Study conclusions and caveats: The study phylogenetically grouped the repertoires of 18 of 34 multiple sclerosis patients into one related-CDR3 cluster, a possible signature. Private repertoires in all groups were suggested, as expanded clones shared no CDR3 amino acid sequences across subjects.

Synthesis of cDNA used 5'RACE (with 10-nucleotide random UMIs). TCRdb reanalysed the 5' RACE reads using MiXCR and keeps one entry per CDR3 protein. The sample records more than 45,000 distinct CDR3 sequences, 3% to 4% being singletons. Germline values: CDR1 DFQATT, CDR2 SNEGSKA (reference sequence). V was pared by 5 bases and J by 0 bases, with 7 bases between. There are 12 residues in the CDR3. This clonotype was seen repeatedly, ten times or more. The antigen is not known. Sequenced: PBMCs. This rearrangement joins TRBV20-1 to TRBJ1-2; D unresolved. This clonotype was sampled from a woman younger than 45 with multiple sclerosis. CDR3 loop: CSADTANYGYTF. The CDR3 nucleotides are TGCAGTGCTGACACCGCTAACTATGGCTACACCTTC.